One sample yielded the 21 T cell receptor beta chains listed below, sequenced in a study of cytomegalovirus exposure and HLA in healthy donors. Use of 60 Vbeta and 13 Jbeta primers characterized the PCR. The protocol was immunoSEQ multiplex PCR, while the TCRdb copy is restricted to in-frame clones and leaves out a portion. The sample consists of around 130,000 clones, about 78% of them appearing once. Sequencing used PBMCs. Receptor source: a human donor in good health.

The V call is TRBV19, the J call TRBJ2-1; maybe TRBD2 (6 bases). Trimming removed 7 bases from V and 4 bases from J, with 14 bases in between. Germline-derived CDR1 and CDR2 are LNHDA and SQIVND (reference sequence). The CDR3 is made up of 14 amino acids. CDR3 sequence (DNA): TGTGCCAGTACCTTTAACAGCGGGTACAATGAGCAGTTCTTC. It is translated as CASTFNSGYNEQFF.

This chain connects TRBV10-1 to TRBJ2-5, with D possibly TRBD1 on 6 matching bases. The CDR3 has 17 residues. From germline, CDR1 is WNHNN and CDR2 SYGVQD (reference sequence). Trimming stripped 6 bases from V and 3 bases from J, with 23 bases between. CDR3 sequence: CASSLYLLEQGEETQYF. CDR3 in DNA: TGCGCCAGCAGCCTATACCTCCTCGAACAGGGAGAAGAGACCCAGTACTTC.

The CDR3 is CASSSVQSDEQFF. CDR3 nucleotide sequence: TGCGCCAGCAGCAGCGTTCAGTCGGATGAGCAGTTCTTC. The rearrangement links TRBV5-1 to TRBJ2-1; D is unclear. Per the germline V gene, CDR1 is SGHRS and CDR2 is YFSETQ. The CDR3 has 13 residues. The germline V and J ends were trimmed by 4 bases and 8 bases, with 13 bases remaining between them.

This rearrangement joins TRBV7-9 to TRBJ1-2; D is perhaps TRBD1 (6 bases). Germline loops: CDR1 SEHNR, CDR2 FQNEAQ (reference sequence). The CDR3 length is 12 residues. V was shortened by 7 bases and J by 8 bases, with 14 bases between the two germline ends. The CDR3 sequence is CASNGQNGGYTF. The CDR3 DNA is TGTGCCAGCAACGGACAGAACGGAGGCTACACCTTC.

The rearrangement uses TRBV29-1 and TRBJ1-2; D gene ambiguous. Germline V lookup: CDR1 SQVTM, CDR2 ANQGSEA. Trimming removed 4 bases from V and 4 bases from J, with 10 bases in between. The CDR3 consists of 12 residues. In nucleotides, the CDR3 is TGCAGCGTTGCGGAGGGTGCCTATGGCTACACCTTC. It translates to CSVAEGAYGYTF.

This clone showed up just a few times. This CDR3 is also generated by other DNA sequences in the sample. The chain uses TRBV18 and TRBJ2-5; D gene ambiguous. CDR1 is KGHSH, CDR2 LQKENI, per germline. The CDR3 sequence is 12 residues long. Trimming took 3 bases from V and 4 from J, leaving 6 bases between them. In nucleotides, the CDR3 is TGTGCCAGCTCACCCCCGGGAGAGACCCAGTACTTC. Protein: CASSPPGETQYF.

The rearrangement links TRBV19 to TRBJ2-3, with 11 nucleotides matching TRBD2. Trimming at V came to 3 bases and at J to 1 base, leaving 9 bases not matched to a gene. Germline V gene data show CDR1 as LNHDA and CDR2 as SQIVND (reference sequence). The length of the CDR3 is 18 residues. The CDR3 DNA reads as TGTGCCAGTAGTATCCGGCTAGCGGGAGGCCAGGGCACAGATACGCAGTATTTT. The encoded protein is CASSIRLAGGQGTDTQYF.

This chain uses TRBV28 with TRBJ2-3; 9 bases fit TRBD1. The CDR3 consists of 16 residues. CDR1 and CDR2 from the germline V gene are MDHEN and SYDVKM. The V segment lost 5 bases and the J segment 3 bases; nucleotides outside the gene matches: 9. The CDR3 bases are TGTGCCAGCAGTCCCTTAAGACAGGGGGGAACAGATACGCAGTATTTT. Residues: CASSPLRQGGTDTQYF.

The CDR3 loop is CASSFNSGQGGTEAFF. CDR3 bases: TGCGCCAGCAGCTTCAATTCGGGACAGGGTGGGACTGAAGCTTTCTTT. V and J are TRBV5-1 and TRBJ1-1, with 9 positions matching TRBD1. Germline loops: CDR1 SGHRS, CDR2 YFSETQ. Trimming removed 2 bases from V and 5 bases from J; junction bases left unmatched: 10. CDR3 length: 16 residues.

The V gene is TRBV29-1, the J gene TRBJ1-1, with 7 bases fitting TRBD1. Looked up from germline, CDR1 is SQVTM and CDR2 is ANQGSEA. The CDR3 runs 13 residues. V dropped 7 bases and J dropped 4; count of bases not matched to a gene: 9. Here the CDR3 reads CSAQQGTATEAFF. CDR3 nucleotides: TGCAGCGCCCAACAGGGGACGGCCACTGAAGCTTTCTTT.

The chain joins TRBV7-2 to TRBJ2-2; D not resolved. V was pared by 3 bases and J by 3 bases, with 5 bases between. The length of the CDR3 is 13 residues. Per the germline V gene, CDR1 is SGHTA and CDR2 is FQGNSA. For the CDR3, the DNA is TGTGCCAGCAGCTTCGACTACACCGGGGAGCTGTTTTTT. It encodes CASSFDYTGELFF.

The CDR3 coding sequence is TGTGCCTGGGTTAGGGGCGGCGGGGCCACAGATACGCAGTATTTT. Protein product: CAWVRGGGATDTQYF. This chain links TRBV30 with TRBJ2-3; a weak D match, TRBD2 (6 bases). Germline V gene lookup returns CDR1 GTSNPN and CDR2 SVGIG (reference sequence). The germline V and J ends were trimmed by 5 bases and 2 bases, with 17 bases remaining between them. This CDR3 is 15 amino acids long.

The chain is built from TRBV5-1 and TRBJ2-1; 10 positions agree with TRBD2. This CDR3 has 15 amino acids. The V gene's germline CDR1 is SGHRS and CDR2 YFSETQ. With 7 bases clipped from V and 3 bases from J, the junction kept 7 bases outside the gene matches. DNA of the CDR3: TGCGCCAGCCGCGTAGCGGGAGGACTCTACAATGAGCAGTTCTTC. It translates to CASRVAGGLYNEQFF. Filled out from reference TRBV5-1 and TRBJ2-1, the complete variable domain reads KAGVTQTPRYLIKTRGQQVTLSCSPISGHRSVSWYQQTPGQGLQFLFEYFSETQRNKGNFPGRFSGRQFSNSRSEMNVSTLELGDSALYLCASRVAGGLYNEQFFGPGTRLTVL.

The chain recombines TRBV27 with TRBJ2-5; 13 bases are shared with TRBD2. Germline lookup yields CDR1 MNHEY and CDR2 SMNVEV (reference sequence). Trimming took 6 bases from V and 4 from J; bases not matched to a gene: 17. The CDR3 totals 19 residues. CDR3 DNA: TGTGCCAGCAGCCAGACAGGGACTAGCGGGACCCGGCCAACAGAGACCCAGTACTTC. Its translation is CASSQTGTSGTRPTETQYF.

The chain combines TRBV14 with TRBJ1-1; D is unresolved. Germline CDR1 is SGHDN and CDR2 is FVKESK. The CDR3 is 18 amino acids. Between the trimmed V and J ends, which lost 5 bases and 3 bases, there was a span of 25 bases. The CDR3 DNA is TGTGCCAGCAGCTCTCAAAGGACTTTGGGGTTCTTGGACACTGAAGCTTTCTTT. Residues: CASSSQRTLGFLDTEAFF.

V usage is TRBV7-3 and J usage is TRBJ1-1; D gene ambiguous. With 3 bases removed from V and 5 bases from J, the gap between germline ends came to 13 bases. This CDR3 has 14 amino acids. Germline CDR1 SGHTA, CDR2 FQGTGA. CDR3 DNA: TGTGCCAGCAGCTTTGACGCGGGCGGGACTGAAGCTTTCTTT. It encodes CASSFDAGGTEAFF.

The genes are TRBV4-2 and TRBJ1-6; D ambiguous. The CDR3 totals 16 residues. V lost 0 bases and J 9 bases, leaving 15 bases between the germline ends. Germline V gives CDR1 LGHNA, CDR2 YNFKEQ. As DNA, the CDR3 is TGTGCCAGCAGCCAAGATCTTGGAGGGAGGTTTTCACCCCTCCACTTT. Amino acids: CASSQDLGGRFSPLHF.

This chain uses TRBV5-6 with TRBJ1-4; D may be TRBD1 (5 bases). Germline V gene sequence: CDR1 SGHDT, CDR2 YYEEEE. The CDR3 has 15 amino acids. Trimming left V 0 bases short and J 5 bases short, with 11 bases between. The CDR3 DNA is TGTGCCAGCAGCTTGGTGCGGGGGTCCAATGAAAAACTGTTTTTT. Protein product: CASSLVRGSNEKLFF.

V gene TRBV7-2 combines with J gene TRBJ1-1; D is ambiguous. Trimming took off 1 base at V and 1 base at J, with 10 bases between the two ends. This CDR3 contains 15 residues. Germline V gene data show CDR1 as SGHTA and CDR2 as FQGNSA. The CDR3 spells CASSLGRLKNTEAFF. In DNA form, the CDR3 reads TGTGCCAGCAGCTTAGGGAGGCTCAAGAACACTGAAGCTTTCTTT.

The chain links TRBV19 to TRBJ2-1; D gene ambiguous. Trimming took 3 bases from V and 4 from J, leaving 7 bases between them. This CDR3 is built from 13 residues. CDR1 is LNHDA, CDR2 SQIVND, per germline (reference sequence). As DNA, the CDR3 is TGTGCCAGTAGTATCCGACTTTACAATGAGCAGTTCTTC. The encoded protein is CASSIRLYNEQFF.

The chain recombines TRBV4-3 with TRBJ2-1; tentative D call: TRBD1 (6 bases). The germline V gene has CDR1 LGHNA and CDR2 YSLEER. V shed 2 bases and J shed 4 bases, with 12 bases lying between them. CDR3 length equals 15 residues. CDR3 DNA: TGCGCCAGCAGCCAAACCGGGACACCTTACAATGAGCAGTTCTTC. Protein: CASSQTGTPYNEQFF.